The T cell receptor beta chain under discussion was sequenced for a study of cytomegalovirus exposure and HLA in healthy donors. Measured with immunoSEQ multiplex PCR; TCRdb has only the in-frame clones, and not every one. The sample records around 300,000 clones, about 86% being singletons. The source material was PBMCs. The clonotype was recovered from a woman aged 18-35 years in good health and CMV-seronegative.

CDR3 residues: CSVEEGRQNTEAFF. CDR3 coding DNA: TGCAGCGTTGAAGAAGGGAGGCAAAACACTGAAGCTTTCTTT. The chain links TRBV29-1 to TRBJ1-1; D is undetermined. Germline CDR1 is SQVTM and CDR2 is ANQGSEA. The CDR3 is 14 residues long. V was pared by 0 bases and J by 2 bases, with 10 bases between.